Described below is a single TCR beta chain sequence and its context. TCR beta CDR3 regions were amplified from RNA transcripts. Following a first-round RT-PCR that used HTBI primers, a second-round multiplex PCR was carried out. One entry per CDR3 protein, called by TCRdb with MiXCR from the multiplex PCR reads. This table has about 1.2 million distinct CDR3 sequences, about 36% appearing once. The CDR3 spans 16 residues. V was pared by 4 bases and J by 4 bases, with 9 bases of the junction left unmatched. Looked up from germline, CDR1 is SGHTA and CDR2 is FQGNSA. This entry belongs to a study of Graves' ophthalmopathy and Graves' hyperthyroidism.

Sequenced material: peripheral blood or thyroid tissue (not recorded which). The TCR was taken from an adult man with Graves' hyperthyroidism. This chain connects TRBV7-2 to TRBJ2-5, with TRBD2 matching over 10 bases. CDR3 sequence (DNA): TGTGCCAGCAGCTCCCAAGGAGCGGGGGGGGTAGAGACCCAGTACTTC. Protein product: CASSSQGAGGVETQYF.